This TCR beta chain was observed in a study of OX40 agonist ivuxolimab in advanced cancers. Overall study findings and caveats: Some nonresponders additionally presented with little normalized T-cell clonal expansion.

With respect to this clone: Its antigen is currently unknown.

Method: immunoSEQ multiplex PCR; TCRdb's copy keeps in-frame clones and lacks some. The data show about 35,000 clones, with roughly 80% seen just once and around 2.5% held by the top ten. V trimming: 4 bases; J trimming: 3 bases; junction bases outside the gene matches: 0. The CDR3 extends over 12 amino acids. Germline CDR1 reads SGHTS; CDR2 reads YDEGEE. The TCR was taken from an adult with an advanced solid tumor such as melanoma, head and neck, liver or kidney cancer. This specimen consisted of CD4+ or CD8+ T cells sorted from blood, obtained in a trial of the OX40 agonist ivuxolimab. The chain links TRBV5-8 to TRBJ2-7, with 8 positions matching TRBD1. Here the CDR3 reads CASSDRGYEQYF. Written as DNA, the CDR3 is TGTGCCAGCAGCGACAGGGGCTACGAGCAGTACTTC. The variable domain in full, with the rest retrieved from reference TRBV5-8 and TRBJ2-7, is EAGVTQSPTHLIKTRGQQATLRCSPISGHTSVYWYQQALGLGLQFLLWYDEGEERNRGNFPPRFSGRQFPNYSSELNVNALELEDSALYLCASSDRGYEQYFGPGTRLTVT.